This record concerns one T cell receptor (beta chain) sequence. The data belong to a study of blood T cell repertoires in COVID-19. Overall study: The origin of the acute and convalescent COVID-19 samples was the United States, Italy and Spain. Sample material is recorded as cDNA or gDNA derived from T cells, B-cell-depleted T cells, or PBMCs.

In the original analysis: From reference gene primer amplification, estimates of nucleated cell counts were derived. Clones were read by immunoSEQ multiplex PCR, and TCRdb kept only the in-frame ones, dropping some. The DNA was the basis for D and trimming; V, J and clone size are from that table. This table holds some 140,000 clones, roughly 78% found once. The germline V gene has CDR1 SGHRS and CDR2 YFSETQ. V lost 0 bases and J 3 bases, leaving 8 bases between the germline ends. The CDR3 sequence is 14 residues long. The chain combines TRBV5-1 with TRBJ2-3; D remains unclear. Sequenced: peripheral blood. The source is a man aged 80 or over with acute or convalescent COVID-19. CDR3 DNA: TGCGCCAGCAGCTTGGGGCAGGCGACAGATACGCAGTATTTT. Translation gives CASSLGQATDTQYF.